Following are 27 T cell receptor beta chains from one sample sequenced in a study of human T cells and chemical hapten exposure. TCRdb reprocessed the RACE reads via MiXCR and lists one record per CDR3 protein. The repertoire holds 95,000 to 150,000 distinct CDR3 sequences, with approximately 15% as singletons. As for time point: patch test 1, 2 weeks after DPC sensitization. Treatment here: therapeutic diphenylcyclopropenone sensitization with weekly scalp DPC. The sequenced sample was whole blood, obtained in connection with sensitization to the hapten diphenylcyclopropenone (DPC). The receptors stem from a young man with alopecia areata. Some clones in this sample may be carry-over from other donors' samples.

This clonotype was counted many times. This chain's CDR3 is CASSLDLLAKNIQYF. CDR3 sequence (DNA): TGTGCCAGCAGCTTAGATCTGCTAGCCAAAAACATTCAGTACTTC. This chain links TRBV7-2 with TRBJ2-4; no clear D gene. This CDR3 comprises 15 residues. Germline V gene sequence: CDR1 SGHTA, CDR2 FQGNSA. V shed 1 base and J shed 0 bases, with 7 bases lying between them.

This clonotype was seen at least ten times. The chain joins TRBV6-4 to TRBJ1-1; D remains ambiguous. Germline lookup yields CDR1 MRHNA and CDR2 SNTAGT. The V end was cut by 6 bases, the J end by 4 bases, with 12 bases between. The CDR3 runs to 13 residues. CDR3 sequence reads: CASRKEAGTEAFF. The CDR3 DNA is TGTGCCAGCAGAAAGGAAGCTGGCACTGAAGCTTTCTTT.

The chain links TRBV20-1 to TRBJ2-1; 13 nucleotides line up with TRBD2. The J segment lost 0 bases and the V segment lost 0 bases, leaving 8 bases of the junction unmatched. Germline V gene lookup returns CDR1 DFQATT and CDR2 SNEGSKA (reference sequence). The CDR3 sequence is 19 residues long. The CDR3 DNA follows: TGCAGTGCTAGAGATACAGGGACTAGCGGGGTGAGCTCCTACAATGAGCAGTTCTTC. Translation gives CSARDTGTSGVSSYNEQFF.

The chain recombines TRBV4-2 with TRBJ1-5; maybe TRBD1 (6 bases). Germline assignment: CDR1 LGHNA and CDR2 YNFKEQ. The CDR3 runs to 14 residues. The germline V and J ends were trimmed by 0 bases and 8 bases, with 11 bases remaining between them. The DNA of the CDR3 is TGTGCCAGCAGCCAAGATCAGGGGACGGAGCCCCAGCATTTT. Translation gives CASSQDQGTEPQHF.

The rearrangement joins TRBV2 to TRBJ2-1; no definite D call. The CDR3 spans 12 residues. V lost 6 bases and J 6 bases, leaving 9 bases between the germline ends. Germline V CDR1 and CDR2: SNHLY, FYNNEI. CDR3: CASRVGANEQFF. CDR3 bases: TGTGCCAGCAGGGTGGGCGCCAATGAGCAGTTCTTC.

In DNA, the CDR3 is TGTGCCAGCAGCCCCCAAGATGAGGGACAAGAGACCCAGTACTTC. Translated, it gives CASSPQDEGQETQYF. This chain links TRBV7-9 with TRBJ2-5; weak D call: TRBD2 (5 bases). V dropped 5 bases and J dropped 2 bases, with 15 bases sitting between them. The CDR3 spans 15 residues. Germline-derived CDR1 and CDR2 are SEHNR and FQNEAQ (reference sequence).

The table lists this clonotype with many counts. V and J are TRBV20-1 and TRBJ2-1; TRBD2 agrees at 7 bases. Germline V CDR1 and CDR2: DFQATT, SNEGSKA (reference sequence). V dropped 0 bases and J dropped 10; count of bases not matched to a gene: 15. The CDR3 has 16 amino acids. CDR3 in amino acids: CSAREGLGGRYWEQFF. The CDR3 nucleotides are TGCAGTGCTAGAGAGGGATTGGGAGGGCGGTACTGGGAGCAGTTCTTC.

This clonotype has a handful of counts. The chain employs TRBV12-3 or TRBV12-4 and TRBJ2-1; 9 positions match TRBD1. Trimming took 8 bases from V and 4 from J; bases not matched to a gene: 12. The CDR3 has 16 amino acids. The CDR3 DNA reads TGTGCCAGCGGGGACGCCGGGACAGGGTCATACAATGAGCAGTTCTTC. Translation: CASGDAGTGSYNEQFF.

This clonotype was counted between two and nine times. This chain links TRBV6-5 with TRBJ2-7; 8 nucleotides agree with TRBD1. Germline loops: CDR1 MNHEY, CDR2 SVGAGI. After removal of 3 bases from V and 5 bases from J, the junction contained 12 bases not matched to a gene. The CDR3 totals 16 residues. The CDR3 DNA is TGTGCCAGCAGTTATGCATCGGGACAGGATGCCCACGAGCAGTACTTC. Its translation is CASSYASGQDAHEQYF.

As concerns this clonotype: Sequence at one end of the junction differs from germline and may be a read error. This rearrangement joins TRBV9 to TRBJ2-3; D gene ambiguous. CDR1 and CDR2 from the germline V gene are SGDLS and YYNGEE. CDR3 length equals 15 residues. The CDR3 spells CANSVAPSSTDTQYF. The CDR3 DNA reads TGTGCCAACAGCGTAGCCCCCTCTAGCACAGATACGCAGTATTTT.

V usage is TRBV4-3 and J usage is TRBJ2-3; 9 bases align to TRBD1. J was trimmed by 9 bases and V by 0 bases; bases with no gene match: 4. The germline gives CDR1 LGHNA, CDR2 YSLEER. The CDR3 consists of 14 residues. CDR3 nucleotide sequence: TGCGCCAGCAGCCAAGAGACCGGACAGGGGACGCAGTATTTT. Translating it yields CASSQETGQGTQYF.

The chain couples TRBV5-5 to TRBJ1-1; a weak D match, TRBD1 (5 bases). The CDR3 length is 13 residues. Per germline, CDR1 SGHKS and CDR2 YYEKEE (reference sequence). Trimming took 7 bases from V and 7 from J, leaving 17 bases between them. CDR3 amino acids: CASRLWGGFEAFF. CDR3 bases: TGTGCCAGCCGCCTCTGGGGCGGGTTTGAAGCTTTCTTT.

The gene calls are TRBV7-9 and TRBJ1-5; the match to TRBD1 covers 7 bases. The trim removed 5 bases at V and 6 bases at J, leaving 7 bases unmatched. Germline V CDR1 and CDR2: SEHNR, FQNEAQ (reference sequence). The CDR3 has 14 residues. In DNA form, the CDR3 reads TGTGCCAGCAGCAACCGGGACAGCGCTCAGCCCCAGCATTTT. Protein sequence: CASSNRDSAQPQHF.

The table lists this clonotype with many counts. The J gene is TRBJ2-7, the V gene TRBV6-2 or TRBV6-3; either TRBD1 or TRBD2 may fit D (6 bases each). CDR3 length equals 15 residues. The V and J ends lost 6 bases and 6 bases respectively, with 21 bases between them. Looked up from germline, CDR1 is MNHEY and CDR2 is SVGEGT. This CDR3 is CASSPAGGFSGEQYV. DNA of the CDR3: TGTGCCAGCAGCCCCGCCGGGGGCTTCAGCGGCGAGCAGTACGTC.

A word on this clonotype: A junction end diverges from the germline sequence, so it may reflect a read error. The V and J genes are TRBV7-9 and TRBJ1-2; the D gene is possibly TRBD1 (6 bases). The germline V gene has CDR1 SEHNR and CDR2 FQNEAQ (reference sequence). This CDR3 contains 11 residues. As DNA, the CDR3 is TGTGCCGGCAGCTTAGGAACAGGGACTGCCTTC. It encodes CAGSLGTGTAF.

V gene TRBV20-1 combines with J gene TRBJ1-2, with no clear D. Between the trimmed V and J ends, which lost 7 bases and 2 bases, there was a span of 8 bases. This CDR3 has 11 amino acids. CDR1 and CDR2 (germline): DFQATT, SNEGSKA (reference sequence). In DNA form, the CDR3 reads TGCAGTGGGGTAATAAACTATGGCTACACCTTC. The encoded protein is CSGVINYGYTF.

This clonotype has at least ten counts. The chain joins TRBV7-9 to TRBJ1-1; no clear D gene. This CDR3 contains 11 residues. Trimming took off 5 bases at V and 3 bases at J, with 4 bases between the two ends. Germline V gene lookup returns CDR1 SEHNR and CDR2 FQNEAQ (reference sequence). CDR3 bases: TGTGCCAGCAGCCCCGACACTGAAGCTTTCTTT. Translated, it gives CASSPDTEAFF. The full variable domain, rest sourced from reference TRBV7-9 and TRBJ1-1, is DTGVSQNPRHKITKRGQNVTFRCDPISEHNRLYWYRQTLGQGPEFLTYFQNEAQLEKSRLLSDRFSAERPKGSFSTLEIQRTEQGDSAMYLCASSPDTEAFFGQGTRLTVV.

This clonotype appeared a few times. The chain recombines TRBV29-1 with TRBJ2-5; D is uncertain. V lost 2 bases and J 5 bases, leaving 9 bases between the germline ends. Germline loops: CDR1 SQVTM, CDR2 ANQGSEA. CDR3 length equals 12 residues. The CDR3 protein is CSVEKTEETQYF. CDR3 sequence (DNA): TGCAGCGTTGAAAAAACAGAGGAGACCCAGTACTTC.

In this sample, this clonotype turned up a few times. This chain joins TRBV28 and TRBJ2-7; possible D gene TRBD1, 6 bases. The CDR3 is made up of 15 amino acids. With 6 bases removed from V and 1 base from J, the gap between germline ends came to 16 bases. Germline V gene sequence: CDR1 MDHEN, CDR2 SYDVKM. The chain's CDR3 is CASRATGITSYEQYF. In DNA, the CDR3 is TGTGCCAGCAGGGCAACAGGGATTACGTCCTACGAGCAGTACTTC.

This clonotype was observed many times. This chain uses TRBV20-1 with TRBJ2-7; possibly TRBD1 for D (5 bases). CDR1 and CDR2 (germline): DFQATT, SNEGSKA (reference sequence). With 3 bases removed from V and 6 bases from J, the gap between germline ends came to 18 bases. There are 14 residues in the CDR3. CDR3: CSARGPTPLCEQYV. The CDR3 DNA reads TGCAGTGCTAGGGGGCCGACCCCGCTCTGCGAGCAGTACGTC.

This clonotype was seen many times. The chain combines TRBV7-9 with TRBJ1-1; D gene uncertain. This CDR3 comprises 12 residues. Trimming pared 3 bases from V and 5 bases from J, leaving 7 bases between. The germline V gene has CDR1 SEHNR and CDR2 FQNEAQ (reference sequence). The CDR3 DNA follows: TGTGCCAGCAGCTTCACACGGACTGAAGCTTTCTTT. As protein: CASSFTRTEAFF.

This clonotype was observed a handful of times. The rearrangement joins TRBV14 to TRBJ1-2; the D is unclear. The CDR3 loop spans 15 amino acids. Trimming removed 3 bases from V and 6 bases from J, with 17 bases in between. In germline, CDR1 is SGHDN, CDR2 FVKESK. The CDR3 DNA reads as TGTGCCAGCAGCCAGAATGCGGGGATTGCGAATGGCTACACCTTC. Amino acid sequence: CASSQNAGIANGYTF.

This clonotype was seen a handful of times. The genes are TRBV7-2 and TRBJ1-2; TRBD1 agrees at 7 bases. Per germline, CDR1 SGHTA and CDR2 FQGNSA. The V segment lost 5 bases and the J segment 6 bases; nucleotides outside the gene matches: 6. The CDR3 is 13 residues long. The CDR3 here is CASSVRGRDGYTF. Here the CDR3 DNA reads TGTGCCAGCAGCGTTAGGGGGCGGGATGGCTACACCTTC. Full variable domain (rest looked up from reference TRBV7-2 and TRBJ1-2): GAGVSQSPSNKVTEKGKDVELRCDPISGHTALYWYRQSLGQGLEFLIYFQGNSAPDKSGLPSDRFSAERTGGSVSTLTIQRTQQEDSAVYLCASSVRGRDGYTFGSGTRLTVV.

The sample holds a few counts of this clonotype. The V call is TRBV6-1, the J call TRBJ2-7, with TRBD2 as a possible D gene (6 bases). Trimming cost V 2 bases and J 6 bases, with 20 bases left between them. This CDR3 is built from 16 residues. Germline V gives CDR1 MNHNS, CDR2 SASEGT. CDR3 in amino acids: CASSEMLVLLGGEQYF. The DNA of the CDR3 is TGTGCCAGCAGTGAAATGTTAGTTTTACTCGGGGGCGAGCAGTACTTC.

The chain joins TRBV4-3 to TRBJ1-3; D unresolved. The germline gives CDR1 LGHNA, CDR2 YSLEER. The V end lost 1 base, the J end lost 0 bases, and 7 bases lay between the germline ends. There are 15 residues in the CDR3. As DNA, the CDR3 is TGCGCCAGCAGCCAAGTCTCGGACTCTGGAAACACCATATATTTT. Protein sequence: CASSQVSDSGNTIYF.

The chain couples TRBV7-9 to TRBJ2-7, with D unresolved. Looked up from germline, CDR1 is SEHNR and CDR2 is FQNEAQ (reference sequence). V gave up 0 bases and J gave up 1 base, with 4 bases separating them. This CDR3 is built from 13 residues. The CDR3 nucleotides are TGTGCCAGCAGCTTAGCGTTGTCCTACGAGCAGTACTTC. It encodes CASSLALSYEQYF. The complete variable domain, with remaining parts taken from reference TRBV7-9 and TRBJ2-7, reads DTGVSQNPRHKITKRGQNVTFRCDPISEHNRLYWYRQTLGQGPEFLTYFQNEAQLEKSRLLSDRFSAERPKGSFSTLEIQRTEQGDSAMYLCASSLALSYEQYFGPGTRLTVT.

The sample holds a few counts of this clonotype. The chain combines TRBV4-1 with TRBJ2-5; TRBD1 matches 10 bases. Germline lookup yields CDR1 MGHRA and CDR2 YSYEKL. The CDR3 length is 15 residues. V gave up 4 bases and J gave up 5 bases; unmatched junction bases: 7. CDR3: CASSPPGTGEETQYF. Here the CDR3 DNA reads TGCGCCAGCAGCCCTCCCGGGACAGGGGAGGAGACCCAGTACTTC.